Listed here is a single T cell receptor (beta chain). What it binds is not known. Other DNA sequences in this specimen translate into the identical CDR3. The data belong to a study of shared clonotypes between healthy human individuals. Overall study context: The plates for each donor numbered three CD4 naive, three CD4 memory, two CD8 naive and one CD8 memory. Findings and caveats of the study: An expected dependence of interdonor clonotype sharing on sequencing depth was noted. The study found lower generation probabilities in non-shared clonotypes than in those shared by all four donors.

The germline V gene has CDR1 SNHLY and CDR2 FYNNEI. The CDR3 is 11 residues long. Trimming shortened V by 6 bases and J by 4 bases, and 4 bases separated the two germline ends. A CD45RA-negative memory subset and a CD45RA+ naive subset were separated from the CD4+ cells. Sequencing was performed with immunoSEQ multiplex PCR; in TCRdb, only in-frame clones are kept and a portion is missing. The repertoire includes under 2.5 million clones, around 93% of them detected once, and around 0.38% sits in the top ten. This TCR was sampled from a man between 18 and 35 years old in good health. Some clones in this sample may be carry-over from other donors' samples. The specimen sequenced was naive CD4+ T cells from PBMCs. Subset reported: CD45RA+ positively selected. The chain carries TRBV2 and TRBJ2-1; no definite D call. CDR3 loop: CASRAYNEQFF. In DNA form, the CDR3 reads TGTGCCAGCAGAGCGTACAATGAGCAGTTCTTC.